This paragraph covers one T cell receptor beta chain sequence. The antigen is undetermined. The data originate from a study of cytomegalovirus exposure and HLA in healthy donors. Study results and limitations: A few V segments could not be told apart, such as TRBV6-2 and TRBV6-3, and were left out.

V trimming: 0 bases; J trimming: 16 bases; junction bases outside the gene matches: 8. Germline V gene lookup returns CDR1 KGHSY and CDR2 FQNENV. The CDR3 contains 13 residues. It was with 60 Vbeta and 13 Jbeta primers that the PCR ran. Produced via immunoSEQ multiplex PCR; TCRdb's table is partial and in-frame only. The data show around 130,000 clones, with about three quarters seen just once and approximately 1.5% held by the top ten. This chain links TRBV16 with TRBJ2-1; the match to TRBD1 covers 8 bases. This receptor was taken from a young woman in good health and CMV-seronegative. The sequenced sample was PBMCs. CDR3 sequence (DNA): TGTGCCAGCAGCCAATCTTCTGCAGGGGGCGAATTCTTC. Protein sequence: CASSQSSAGGEFF.